Each of the 18 T cell receptor beta chains below was sequenced from the same sample in a study of blood T cell repertoires in COVID-19. Generated by immunoSEQ multiplex PCR, the TCRdb table keeps only in-frame clones and is missing some. The sample comprises roughly 350,000 clones, about 85% of which are singletons, and approximately 3.6% rests with the top ten. The sequenced material came from peripheral blood. The receptors were gathered from a woman younger than 35 with acute or convalescent COVID-19.

The V call is TRBV6-5, the J call TRBJ1-1; D may be TRBD1 (5 bases). Per the germline V gene, CDR1 is MNHEY and CDR2 is SVGAGI. This CDR3 is 13 amino acids long. V lost 6 bases, J lost 1 base, and 9 bases lay in between. The DNA of the CDR3 is TGTGCCAGCAGCCACCAGGGGAACACTGAAGCTTTCTTT. This codes for CASSHQGNTEAFF.

The chain is built from TRBV19 and TRBJ2-2; D is undetermined. V shed 6 bases and J shed 2 bases, with 7 bases lying between them. CDR1 and CDR2 (germline): LNHDA, SQIVND (reference sequence). The CDR3 is 13 amino acids. DNA of the CDR3: TGTGCCAGTAGGGTCAGAAACACCGGGGAGCTGTTTTTT. The encoded protein is CASRVRNTGELFF.

This clone came up once. The chain uses TRBV6-6 and TRBJ2-5; D call uncertain. The germline V gene has CDR1 MNHNY and CDR2 SVGAGI (reference sequence). The CDR3 runs to 14 residues. Trimming pared 6 bases from V and 4 bases from J, leaving 15 bases between. The CDR3: CASSRTSDPETQYF. CDR3 sequence (DNA): TGTGCCAGCAGCCGAACGAGCGACCCAGAGACCCAGTACTTC.

This clone was counted at least ten times. Other DNA variants within this sample encode the same CDR3. The V and J genes are TRBV5-4 and TRBJ2-3; a weak D match, TRBD2 (6 bases). With 0 bases removed from V and 0 bases from J, the gap between germline ends came to 8 bases. Germline loops: CDR1 SGHNT, CDR2 YYREEE (reference sequence). This CDR3 has 15 amino acids. CDR3 in amino acids: CASSLAGVSTDTQYF. DNA for the CDR3: TGTGCCAGCAGCTTGGCGGGGGTCAGCACAGATACGCAGTATTTT.

CDR3 in amino acids: CASSSTGTGGEKLFF. CDR3 nucleotide sequence: TGTGCCAGCAGCTCGACCGGGACAGGGGGGGAAAAACTGTTTTTT. The V call is TRBV7-2, the J call TRBJ1-4; 11 bases match TRBD1. The CDR3 sequence is 15 residues long. V trimming: 4 bases; J trimming: 8 bases; junction bases outside the gene matches: 6. The germline CDR1 and CDR2 sequences are SGHTA and FQGNSA.

The CDR3 region is CASSPGLASNNEQFF. The CDR3 DNA reads TGCGCCAGCAGCCCCGGACTAGCGTCCAACAATGAGCAGTTCTTC. The chain uses TRBV5-1 and TRBJ2-1; 9 nucleotides line up with TRBD2. Trimming removed 4 bases from V and 5 bases from J; junction bases left unmatched: 7. Germline V gives CDR1 SGHRS, CDR2 YFSETQ. This CDR3 is 15 amino acids long.

This chain uses TRBV6-1 with TRBJ2-5, with no clear D. Trimming removed 2 bases from V and 3 bases from J, with 7 bases in between. Germline V CDR1 and CDR2: MNHNS, SASEGT. There are 13 residues in the CDR3. Here the CDR3 reads CASSERYEETQYF. The CDR3 region has the DNA TGTGCCAGCAGTGAACGGTATGAAGAGACCCAGTACTTC.

The V and J genes are TRBV19 and TRBJ2-1; 9 bases agree with TRBD2. After removal of 1 base from V and 4 bases from J, the junction contained 5 bases not matched to a gene. Germline V gene sequence: CDR1 LNHDA, CDR2 SQIVND (reference sequence). This CDR3 has 16 residues. The CDR3 sequence is CASSIVRLADYNEQFF. Here the CDR3 DNA reads TGTGCCAGTAGTATAGTCCGACTAGCGGATTACAATGAGCAGTTCTTC.

A note on this clone: Other DNA sequences from this sample encode an identical CDR3 as well. The chain combines TRBV6-5 with TRBJ2-1, with D perhaps TRBD2 (5 bases). Germline assignment: CDR1 MNHEY and CDR2 SVGAGI. This CDR3 is 15 amino acids long. The V end was cut by 0 bases, the J end by 0 bases, with 6 bases between. CDR3 region: CASSYSGSSYNEQFF. DNA of the CDR3: TGTGCCAGCAGTTACTCAGGGAGCTCCTACAATGAGCAGTTCTTC.

The genes are TRBV24-1 and TRBJ2-2; 8 positions match TRBD2. J gave up 5 bases and V 0 bases, and 7 bases lay outside the gene matches. The length of the CDR3 is 17 residues. Germline V gene data show CDR1 as KGHDR and CDR2 as SFDVKD. The CDR3 nucleotides read TGTGCCACCAGTGATTTGGGCAGCGGGGGAATTACCGGGGAGCTGTTTTTT. Amino acid sequence: CATSDLGSGGITGELFF.

CDR3 DNA sequence: TGTGCCAGCTCACCCTTCGCGGGGAACGGCGGGGAGCTGTTTTTT. Protein sequence: CASSPFAGNGGELFF. The V call is TRBV18, the J call TRBJ2-2; a possible D gene is TRBD2 (6 bases). Trimming took 3 bases from V and 7 from J, leaving 15 bases between them. Per germline, CDR1 KGHSH and CDR2 LQKENI. This CDR3 has 15 amino acids.

The chain employs TRBV14 and TRBJ2-5; D may be TRBD1 (6 bases). CDR3 length: 15 residues. CDR1 is SGHDN and CDR2 is FVKESK in the germline V gene. Trimming stripped 0 bases from V and 5 bases from J, with 13 bases between. This CDR3 reads CASSQDQGLHETQYF. Here the CDR3 DNA reads TGTGCCAGCAGCCAAGACCAGGGGCTTCATGAGACCCAGTACTTC.

The rearrangement uses TRBV7-3 and TRBJ1-2; 8 bases fit TRBD1. This CDR3 has 14 amino acids. The germline CDR1 and CDR2 sequences are SGHTA and FQGTGA. V dropped 2 bases and J dropped 4; count of bases not matched to a gene: 3. Here the CDR3 DNA reads TGTGCCAGCAGCTTAGACAGGGGACGCTATGGCTACACCTTC. Protein product: CASSLDRGRYGYTF. The whole variable domain, remainder taken from reference TRBV7-3 and TRBJ1-2, is GAGVSQTPSNKVTEKGKYVELRCDPISGHTALYWYRQSLGQGPEFLIYFQGTGAADDSGLPNDRFFAVRPEGSVSTLKIQRTERGDSAVYLCASSLDRGRYGYTFGSGTRLTVV.

V and J are TRBV19 and TRBJ2-5; tentative D call: TRBD1 (6 bases). Per germline, CDR1 LNHDA and CDR2 SQIVND (reference sequence). With 5 bases removed from V and 7 bases from J, the gap between germline ends came to 17 bases. The CDR3 runs to 14 residues. The CDR3 DNA reads TGTGCCAGTAGTCGACTCCCTCTCAGGGGGACCCAGTACTTC. Encoded protein: CASSRLPLRGTQYF.

The chain has TRBV30 and TRBJ1-1; 10 bases line up with TRBD1. V was pared by 6 bases and J by 5 bases, with 9 bases of the junction left unmatched. Per germline, CDR1 GTSNPN and CDR2 SVGIG (reference sequence). The CDR3 covers 14 residues. CDR3: CACRTGGIRTEAFF. CDR3 nucleotides: TGTGCCTGCCGGACAGGGGGAATACGGACTGAAGCTTTCTTT.

This clone was seen only a few times. This chain links TRBV19 with TRBJ1-5; D is perhaps TRBD1 (6 bases). This CDR3 has 15 residues. V was trimmed by 5 bases and J by 4 bases, leaving 15 bases between them. CDR1 LNHDA and CDR2 SQIVND come from the germline V gene (reference sequence). CDR3 in DNA: TGTGCCAGTAGTCTTCTCCTAACAGGGAATCAGCCCCAGCATTTT. It specifies CASSLLLTGNQPQHF.

The chain is built from TRBV18 and TRBJ2-7; 7 bases are shared with TRBD1. The CDR3 contains 17 residues. J gave up 2 bases and V 4 bases, and 14 bases lay outside the gene matches. Looked up from germline, CDR1 is KGHSH and CDR2 is LQKENI. The DNA for the CDR3 is TGTGCCAGCTCACTTCAAACTACCGGGACAGTCCCCTACGAGCAGTACTTC. It is translated as CASSLQTTGTVPYEQYF.

V is TRBV30 and J is TRBJ1-5; D is possibly TRBD1 (6 bases). The CDR3 length is 14 residues. Germline CDR1 is GTSNPN and CDR2 is SVGIG (reference sequence). The V end was cut by 0 bases, the J end by 2 bases, with 8 bases between. The CDR3 region is CAWSVEGGNQPQHF. CDR3 bases: TGTGCCTGGAGTGTAGAGGGGGGCAATCAGCCCCAGCATTTT.